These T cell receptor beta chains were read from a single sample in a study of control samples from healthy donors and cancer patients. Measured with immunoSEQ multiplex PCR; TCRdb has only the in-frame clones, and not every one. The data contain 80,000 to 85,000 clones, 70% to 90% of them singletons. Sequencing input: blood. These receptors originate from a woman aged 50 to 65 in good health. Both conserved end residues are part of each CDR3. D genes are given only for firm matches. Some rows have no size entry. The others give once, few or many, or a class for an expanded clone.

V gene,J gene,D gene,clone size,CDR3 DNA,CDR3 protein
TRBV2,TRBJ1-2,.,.,TGTGCCAGCAGTGAAGCGGTGTACGGCTACACCTTC,CASSEAVYGYTF
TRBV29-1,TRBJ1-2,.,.,TGCAGCTCTGAGGAACAGGGTGCCTTCTATGGCTACACCTTC,CSSEEQGAFYGYTF
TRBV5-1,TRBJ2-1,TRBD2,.,TGCGCCAGCAGCGCGGGACTAGCGGGGGTAAATACCTACAATGAGCAGTTCTTC,CASSAGLAGVNTYNEQFF
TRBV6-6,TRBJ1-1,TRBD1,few,TGTGCCAGCAGCAATGCAGGGGGCGGGCGGAACACTGAAGCTTTCTTT,CASSNAGGGRNTEAFF
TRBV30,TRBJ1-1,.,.,TGTGCCTGGAATGGGTGGACTGAAGCTTTCTTT,CAWNGWTEAFF
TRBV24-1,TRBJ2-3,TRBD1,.,TGTGCCACCAGTGCGGCCTACCCCGGGACAGGTCTTGGGGATACGCAGTATTTT,CATSAAYPGTGLGDTQYF
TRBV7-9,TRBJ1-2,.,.,TGTGCCAGCAGCGCGGGACAAAACTATGGCTACACCTTC,CASSAGQNYGYTF
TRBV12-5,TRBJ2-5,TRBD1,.,TGTGCTAGTAAAATATCAGGGGGCGGGGAGACCCAGTACTTC,CASKISGGGETQYF
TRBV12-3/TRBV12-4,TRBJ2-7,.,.,TGTGCCAGCAGTGTTAGGAGCGAGCAGTACTTC,CASSVRSEQYF
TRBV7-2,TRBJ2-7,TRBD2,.,TGTGCCAGCAGCACCTCGGGCGGGGGTGTTTACGAGCAGTACTTC,CASSTSGGGVYEQYF
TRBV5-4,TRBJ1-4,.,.,TGTGCCAGCAGCCCCCGGGGCACAGGAGGAGAAAAACTGTTTTTT,CASSPRGTGGEKLFF
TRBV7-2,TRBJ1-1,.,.,TGTGCCAGCAGCTTAGCGGGGGGGATCGGTACTGAAGCTTTCTTT,CASSLAGGIGTEAFF
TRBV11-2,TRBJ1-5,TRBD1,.,TGTGCCAGCAGCCCGTCGACAGGGGGGGGCAATCAGCCCCAGCATTTT,CASSPSTGGGNQPQHF
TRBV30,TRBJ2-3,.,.,TGTGCCTGGAACCAGGGATCAGATACGCAGTATTTT,CAWNQGSDTQYF
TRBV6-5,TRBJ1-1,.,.,TGTGCCAGCAGCCGACAACGGACGTTGAACACTGAAGCTTTCTTT,CASSRQRTLNTEAFF
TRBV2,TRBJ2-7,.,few,TGTGCCAGCAGTGACTACGAGCAGTACTTC,CASSDYEQYF
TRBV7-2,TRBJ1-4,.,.,TGTGCCAGCAGCCTCGACCGACGTAATGAAAAACTGTTTTTT,CASSLDRRNEKLFF
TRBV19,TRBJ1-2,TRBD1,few,TGTGCCAGCCTAAAGGGGGACAGTCAGGACTATGGCTACACCTTC,CASLKGDSQDYGYTF
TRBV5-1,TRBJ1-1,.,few,TGCGCCAGCAGCAACGCAGGGGTCGAAGGCACTGAAGCTTTCTTT,CASSNAGVEGTEAFF
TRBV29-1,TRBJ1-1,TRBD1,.,TGCAGCGTTGAAGAGGACAGGGGCGGAACTTTCTTT,CSVEEDRGGTFF
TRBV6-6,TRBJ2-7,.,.,TGTGCCAGCAGTCGACCCTCGACGGCAGCCTACGAGCAGTACTTC,CASSRPSTAAYEQYF
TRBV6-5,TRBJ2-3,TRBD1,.,TGTGCCAGCAGTTCGGGACAGGGAGGCAGCACAGATACGCAGTATTTT,CASSSGQGGSTDTQYF
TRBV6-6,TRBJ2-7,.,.,TGTGCCAGCGGTCGAATGAGGGAGCAGTACTTC,CASGRMREQYF
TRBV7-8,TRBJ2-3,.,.,TGTGCCAGCAGCTTATTGTCAGATACGCAGTATTTT,CASSLLSDTQYF
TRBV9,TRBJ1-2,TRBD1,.,TGTGCCAGCAGCCAGGAGGGACAGGGAACCTTTAACTATGGCTACACCTTC,CASSQEGQGTFNYGYTF
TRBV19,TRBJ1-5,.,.,TGTGCCAGTAGTATAGAGACAGCATTTAATCAGCCCCAGCATTTT,CASSIETAFNQPQHF
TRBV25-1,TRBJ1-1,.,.,TGTGCCAGCAGAACAGGGAACACTGAAGCTTTCTTT,CASRTGNTEAFF
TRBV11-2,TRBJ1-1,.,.,TGTGCCAGCAGCTTGGGTCTCCGGAGGAACACTGAAGCTTTCTTT,CASSLGLRRNTEAFF
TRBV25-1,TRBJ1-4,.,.,TGTGCCAGCACCGAAAGGCGTAATGAAAAACTGTTTTTT,CASTERRNEKLFF
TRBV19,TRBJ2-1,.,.,TGTGCCAGTAGTATGCTGGGGACTGAGCAGTTCTTC,CASSMLGTEQFF
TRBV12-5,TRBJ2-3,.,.,TGTGCTAGTGGTACAGGGGGGGGTTTGTTAGATACGCAGTATTTT,CASGTGGGLLDTQYF
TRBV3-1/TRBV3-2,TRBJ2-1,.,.,TGTGCCAGCAGCCAAGACCTACCGGGGGGCTGGAACAATGAGCAGTTCTTC,CASSQDLPGGWNNEQFF
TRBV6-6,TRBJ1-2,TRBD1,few,TGTGCCAGTATCTTGACAGGGGGGGACTATGGCTACACCTTC,CASILTGGDYGYTF
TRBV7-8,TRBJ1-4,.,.,TGTGCCAGCAGGGCTTTGGCAACTAATGAAAAACTGTTTTTT,CASRALATNEKLFF
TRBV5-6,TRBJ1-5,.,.,TGTGCCAGCAGCGCCCTATCCAGCAATCAGCCCCAGCATTTT,CASSALSSNQPQHF
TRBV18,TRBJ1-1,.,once,TGTGCCAGCTCACCAGGGGAAGTGGCTTTCTTT,CASSPGEVAFF
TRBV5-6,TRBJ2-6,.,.,TGTGCCAGCAGCTTCGGATTATCTGGGGCCAACGTCCTGACTTTC,CASSFGLSGANVLTF
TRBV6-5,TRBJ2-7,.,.,TGTGCCAGCAGACGAGCCGGGGCACAAAGCAGGGAGCAGTACTTC,CASRRAGAQSREQYF
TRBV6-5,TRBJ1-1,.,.,TGTGCCAGCAGTTCTAACAGACTGAACACTGAAGCTTTCTTT,CASSSNRLNTEAFF
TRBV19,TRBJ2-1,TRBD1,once,TGTGCCAGTAAGGGACAGGGGTTCGGCAATGAGCAGTTCTTC,CASKGQGFGNEQFF
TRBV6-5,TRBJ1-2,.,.,TGTGCCAGCAGTTCAGGTTCCTATGGCTACACCTTC,CASSSGSYGYTF
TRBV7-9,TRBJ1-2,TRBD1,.,TGTGCCAGCAGCTTACCGGGACAGGGGGCGATTGGCTACACCTTC,CASSLPGQGAIGYTF
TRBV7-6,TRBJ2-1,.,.,TGTGCCAGCAGCCGTTCCAGCGATTCCTACAATGAGCAGTTCTTC,CASSRSSDSYNEQFF
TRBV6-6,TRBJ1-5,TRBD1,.,TGTGCCAGCAGACACCAGGGGGCCAGTCAGCCCCAGCATTTT,CASRHQGASQPQHF
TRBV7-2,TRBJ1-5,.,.,TGTGCCAGCAGCTTAGTTGTCAGCCTAAAAAATCAGCCCCAGCATTTT,CASSLVVSLKNQPQHF
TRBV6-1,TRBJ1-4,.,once,TGTGCCAGCAGTGAATTGAGGGGTTATAATGAAAAACTGTTTTTT,CASSELRGYNEKLFF
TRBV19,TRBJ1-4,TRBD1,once,TGTGCCAGTAGCCCCAGGGGGCAGAAACTGTTTTTT,CASSPRGQKLFF
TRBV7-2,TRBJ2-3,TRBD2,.,TGTGCCAGCAGCTCCGGACTAGCGAGTTATACTAGCACAGATACGCAGTATTTT,CASSSGLASYTSTDTQYF
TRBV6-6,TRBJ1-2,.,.,TGTGCCAGCAGTACCTCCCAGACGGCGTTAATTGGTGGCTACACCTTC,CASSTSQTALIGGYTF
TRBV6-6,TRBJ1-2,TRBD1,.,TGTGCCAGCAGTCAGGGGGCAAGCTATGGCTACACCTTC,CASSQGASYGYTF
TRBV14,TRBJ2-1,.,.,TGTGCCAGCAGCCAGGGGATTCAGTACAATGAGCAGTTCTTC,CASSQGIQYNEQFF
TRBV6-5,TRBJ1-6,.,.,TGTGCCAGCAGTTTCCGGGCCGAAGATTCACCCCTCCACTTT,CASSFRAEDSPLHF